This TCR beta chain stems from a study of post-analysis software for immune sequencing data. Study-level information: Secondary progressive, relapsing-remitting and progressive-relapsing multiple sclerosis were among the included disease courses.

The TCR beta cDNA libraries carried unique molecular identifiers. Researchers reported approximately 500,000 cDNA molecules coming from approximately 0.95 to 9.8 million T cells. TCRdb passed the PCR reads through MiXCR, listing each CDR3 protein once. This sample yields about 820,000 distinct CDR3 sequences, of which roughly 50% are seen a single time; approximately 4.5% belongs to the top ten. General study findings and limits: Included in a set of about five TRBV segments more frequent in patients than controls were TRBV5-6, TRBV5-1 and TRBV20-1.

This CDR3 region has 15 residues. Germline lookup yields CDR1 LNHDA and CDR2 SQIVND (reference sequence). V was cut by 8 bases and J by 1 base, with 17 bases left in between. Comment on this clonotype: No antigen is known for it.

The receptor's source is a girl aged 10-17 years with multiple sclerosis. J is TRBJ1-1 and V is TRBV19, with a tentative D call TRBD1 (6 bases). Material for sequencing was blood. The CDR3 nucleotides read TGTGCCAGTTCACAGGGAATGTGGGGGAACACTGAAGCTTTCTTT. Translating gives CASSQGMWGNTEAFF.